The present entry profiles one TCR beta chain with its context. Its antigen is still unknown. The CDR3 contains 16 residues. Trimming removed 0 bases from V and 0 bases from J, with 7 bases in between. The V gene's germline CDR1 is SGDLS and CDR2 YYNGEE. This table comes from immunoSEQ multiplex PCR, and its TCRdb copy is limited to in-frame clones, with some not included. This table has roughly 49,000 clones, over 70% appearing once. The record originates from a study of pediatric ulcerative colitis. Study observations and caveats: Blood-derived T cells may be present in rectal pinch biopsies. Two rectal clonotypes were found only in ulcerative colitis patients, all of them. Rectal repertoires separated controls, mild-moderate and acute severe colitis.

Rectal tissue came from one to two pinch biopsies taken at colonoscopy. No immunosuppressive drugs were given to ulcerative colitis patients before diagnostic colonoscopy. This TCR was sampled from a girl aged 10-17 years with moderate ulcerative colitis. J is TRBJ2-6 and V is TRBV9; possible D gene TRBD2, 5 bases. The sequenced material came from gut tissue. CDR3 sequence reads: CASSVARGSGANVLTF. The CDR3 region has the DNA TGTGCCAGCAGCGTAGCCCGGGGCTCTGGGGCCAACGTCCTGACTTTC.